These 23 T cell receptor beta chains originate from one sample sequenced in a study of beta chain features in type 1 diabetes. All of the isolated RNA was reverse transcribed, so expressed TCRB transcripts were sequenced. Clones were sequenced by immunoSEQ multiplex PCR, and TCRdb holds only the in-frame ones, with some missing. This sample yields roughly 300,000 clones, of which around 7.6% are seen a single time; around 0.45% belongs to the top ten. The material sequenced was central memory CD4+ T cells from blood. These receptor sequences come from a woman aged 18-35 years in good health.

This clone was seen more than once but under ten times. The same CDR3 can be traced to other DNA sequences in this sample. This chain uses TRBV7-2 with TRBJ1-1, with no clear D. Germline V gene data show CDR1 as SGHTA and CDR2 as FQGNSA. The CDR3 runs to 13 residues. Trimming left V 5 bases short and J 1 base short, with 8 bases between. DNA of the CDR3: TGTGCCAGCAGCCCCGGGCAGAACACTGAAGCTTTCTTT. Its protein product is CASSPGQNTEAFF.

A remark on this clone: Other DNA sequences in this sample translate to the same CDR3. The V call is TRBV7-2, the J call TRBJ2-5; D call uncertain. The CDR3 has 13 amino acids. The germline CDR1 and CDR2 sequences are SGHTA and FQGNSA. Trimming pared 1 base from V and 3 bases from J, leaving 6 bases between. The chain's CDR3 is CASSLDFKETQYF. The CDR3 nucleotides are TGTGCCAGCAGCTTAGACTTTAAAGAGACCCAGTACTTC.

This clone was detected many times. The chain employs TRBV2 and TRBJ1-2, with D possibly TRBD1 on 6 matching bases. V was clipped by 5 bases and J by 3 bases, with 13 bases between them. CDR1 and CDR2 from the germline V gene are SNHLY and FYNNEI. This CDR3 contains 14 residues. The CDR3 region has the DNA TGTGCCAGCAGTCCCTACCCAGGGGACTATGGCTACACCTTC. Its translation is CASSPYPGDYGYTF.

This clone was seen only a few times. The chain joins TRBV4-2 to TRBJ2-1; no firm D call. The CDR3 runs to 11 residues. V was cut by 1 base and J by 8 bases, with 3 bases left in between. CDR1 and CDR2 from the germline V gene are LGHNA and YNFKEQ. CDR3 DNA sequence: TGTGCCAGCAGCCAAGGCTATGAGCAGTTCTTC. Translation gives CASSQGYEQFF.

The V gene is TRBV15, the J gene TRBJ2-5; 7 positions agree with TRBD1. J lost 4 bases, V lost 4 bases, and 9 bases had no gene match. CDR3 length: 15 residues. Germline V gene data show CDR1 as LNHNV and CDR2 as YYDKDF (reference sequence). CDR3 protein: CATSTTTGARETQYF. DNA of the CDR3: TGTGCCACCAGCACCACCACAGGGGCGCGAGAGACCCAGTACTTC.

The chain uses TRBV6-9 and TRBJ1-5, with D tentatively TRBD1 (6 bases). The CDR3 contains 21 residues. Germline V gene lookup returns CDR1 MNHGY and CDR2 SVAAGI. V lost 0 bases, J lost 1 base, and 25 bases lay in between. The CDR3 nucleotides read TGTGCCAGCAGTTATTCGTTCCCCCCGGGACACTTACCGAGCAGCAATCAGCCCCAGCATTTT. It is translated as CASSYSFPPGHLPSSNQPQHF.

This chain uses TRBV14 with TRBJ2-3; the D is unclear. Germline-derived CDR1 and CDR2 are SGHDN and FVKESK. With 4 bases removed from V and 2 bases from J, the gap between germline ends came to 16 bases. The CDR3 has 16 amino acids. For the CDR3, the DNA is TGTGCCAGCAGCCGTCGACTTTACGGATACACAGATACGCAGTATTTT. This encodes CASSRRLYGYTDTQYF.

This rearrangement joins TRBV5-1 to TRBJ2-7; 8 bases align to TRBD2. The trim removed 1 base at V and 2 bases at J, leaving 2 bases unmatched. Per the germline V gene, CDR1 is SGHRS and CDR2 is YFSETQ. The CDR3 spans 14 residues. Here the CDR3 reads CASSLLGLAYEQYF. DNA for the CDR3: TGCGCCAGCAGCTTGTTGGGACTAGCCTACGAGCAGTACTTC.

The table lists this clone with a few counts. The chain employs TRBV4-1 and TRBJ1-3; 9 bases are a match to TRBD1. In germline, CDR1 is MGHRA, CDR2 YSYEKL. Trimming took 1 base from V and 5 from J; bases not matched to a gene: 15. CDR3 length: 19 residues. The CDR3 nucleotides are TGCGCCAGCAGCCAAGCCCGACTGGGTGCCGGACAGGGGAGAAACACCATATATTTT. Translating it yields CASSQARLGAGQGRNTIYF.

This clone turned up a few times. The chain joins TRBV4-3 to TRBJ2-7; D ambiguous. The ends were cut back, 0 bases at V and 4 bases at J, with 13 bases in the middle. Germline CDR1 and CDR2: LGHNA and YSLEER. The length of the CDR3 is 15 residues. This chain's CDR3 is CASSQEYMGNYEQYF. Written as DNA, the CDR3 is TGCGCCAGCAGCCAAGAGTACATGGGGAATTACGAGCAGTACTTC.

This rearrangement joins TRBV7-2 to TRBJ2-1; the D gene could be TRBD1 or TRBD2 (6 bases each). V lost 3 bases and J lost 8, with 17 bases in between. The CDR3 is made up of 15 amino acids. Germline V gene data show CDR1 as SGHTA and CDR2 as FQGNSA. The CDR3 DNA reads TGTGCCAGCAGCTTCTTGGGCTTCGGGGGCGATGAGCAGTTCTTC. Amino acid sequence: CASSFLGFGGDEQFF.

This clone has only a few counts. V and J are TRBV9 and TRBJ2-2, with unresolved D. V lost 2 bases, J lost 0 bases, and 11 bases lay in between. Germline values: CDR1 SGDLS, CDR2 YYNGEE. This CDR3 contains 16 residues. The CDR3 sequence is CASSVDRYTNTGELFF. CDR3 nucleotide sequence: TGTGCCAGCAGCGTGGATCGGTACACGAACACCGGGGAGCTGTTTTTT.

On this clone: The CDR3 does not end in the conserved phenylalanine or tryptophan, so this is likely a read error. The DNA is left out, because the CDR3 cannot be placed on it with certainty; the CDR3 is given as TCRdb lists it. The V gene is TRBV19, the J gene TRBJ2-7; the table's D call of TRBD2 was not tested on the DNA. The CDR3 numbers 10 amino acids, ends counted. From germline, CDR1 is LNHDA and CDR2 SQIVND (reference sequence). The CDR3 sequence: CASSYREHSP.

This clone was counted only a few times. The V gene is TRBV27, the J gene TRBJ2-1; D may be TRBD2 (6 bases). Germline CDR1 is MNHEY and CDR2 is SMNVEV (reference sequence). The V end was cut by 5 bases, the J end by 10 bases, with 30 bases between. This CDR3 spans 18 amino acids. DNA for the CDR3: TGTGCCAGCAGTCGAAAACTAAGATCCGGGACTCCTCTTGAGGAGCAGTTCTTC. Amino acids: CASSRKLRSGTPLEEQFF.

In this sample, this clone turned up a few times. This sequence joins TRBV7-9 and TRBJ2-7, with 8 nucleotides matching TRBD2. The CDR3 runs to 14 residues. Germline-derived CDR1 and CDR2 are SEHNR and FQNEAQ (reference sequence). V lost 5 bases, J lost 0 bases, and 3 bases stayed unmatched. Here the CDR3 reads CASSQRESSYEQYF. CDR3 bases: TGTGCCAGCAGCCAGCGGGAGAGCTCCTACGAGCAGTACTTC.

The V and J genes are TRBV7-9 and TRBJ2-5, with D possibly TRBD2 on 5 matching bases. Germline V lookup: CDR1 SEHNR, CDR2 FQNEAQ (reference sequence). The CDR3 covers 12 residues. The ends were cut back, 5 bases at V and 5 bases at J, with 9 bases in the middle. The CDR3: CASSPSSETQYF. DNA for the CDR3: TGTGCCAGCAGCCCTAGCAGCGAGACCCAGTACTTC.

CDR3 bases: TGTGCCAGCTCACCCCAGGGTTGGAACATTCAGTACTTC. The encoded protein is CASSPQGWNIQYF. The V and J genes are TRBV18 and TRBJ2-4; maybe TRBD1 (5 bases). Germline assignment: CDR1 KGHSH and CDR2 LQKENI. This CDR3 has 13 residues. V shed 3 bases and J shed 7 bases, with 10 bases lying between them.

The CDR3 sequence: CASSHPDRDGYTF. Here the CDR3 DNA reads TGTGCCAGCAGCCACCCGGACAGAGATGGCTACACCTTC. The chain employs TRBV28 and TRBJ1-2; D is possibly TRBD1 (6 bases). CDR3 length: 13 residues. Germline loops: CDR1 MDHEN, CDR2 SYDVKM. V shed 6 bases and J shed 6 bases, with 14 bases lying between them.

This clone came up a few times. Other DNA sequences in the sample encode the same CDR3. The J gene is TRBJ2-5, the V gene TRBV2; D is ambiguous. Trimming shortened V by 4 bases and J by 5 bases, and 5 bases separated the two germline ends. This CDR3 has 11 amino acids. Germline CDR1 SNHLY, CDR2 FYNNEI. CDR3 sequence reads: CASSVRETQYF. In nucleotides, the CDR3 is TGTGCCAGCAGTGTGAGGGAGACCCAGTACTTC.

V usage is TRBV27 and J usage is TRBJ2-2; 9 bases align to TRBD1. The length of the CDR3 is 15 residues. Germline-derived CDR1 and CDR2 are MNHEY and SMNVEV (reference sequence). V shed 8 bases, J shed 7 bases, and the junction held 11 bases outside the gene matches. The CDR3 DNA is TGTGCCAGCCGTCATCGCCGACAGGGGGACGGGGAGCTGTTTTTT. Translated: CASRHRRQGDGELFF.

The chain joins TRBV6-5 to TRBJ2-7; tentatively, D is TRBD2 (6 bases). CDR3 size: 15 residues. Germline loops: CDR1 MNHEY, CDR2 SVGAGI. With 2 bases removed from V and 2 bases from J, the gap between germline ends came to 13 bases. The CDR3 here is CASSYGVGGAYEQYF. CDR3 sequence (DNA): TGTGCCAGCAGTTACGGGGTCGGGGGAGCCTACGAGCAGTACTTC.

This clone was seen at least ten times. The rearrangement joins TRBV11-2 to TRBJ2-3; 13 bases are a match to TRBD2. CDR1 and CDR2 from the germline V gene are SGHAT and FQNNGV. This CDR3 has 16 amino acids. The junction had 7 bases not matched to a gene; V was cut back by 5 bases and J by 5 bases. The CDR3 nucleotides read TGTGCCAGCAGCATCGGACTAGCGGGAGTCATAGATACGCAGTATTTT. Protein sequence: CASSIGLAGVIDTQYF.

This clone was observed a few times. The chain has TRBV7-2 and TRBJ2-3; D perhaps matches TRBD2 (8 bases). V lost 1 base and J 8 bases, leaving 16 bases between the germline ends. The germline V gene encodes CDR1 SGHTA and CDR2 FQGNSA. The CDR3 is 15 residues long. The chain's CDR3 is CASSLGRGLAGTQYF. The CDR3, as DNA: TGTGCCAGCAGCTTAGGAAGGGGGCTAGCGGGTACGCAGTATTTT.